Listed below are T cell receptor beta chains from one sample, sequenced in a study of blood T cell repertoires in COVID-19. The method was immunoSEQ multiplex PCR; TCRdb's version includes in-frame clones alone and lacks a portion of them. The profile shows 250,000 or so clones, about 89% of them singletons. Sequenced input: peripheral blood. The source is a woman in her thirties or forties who had recovered from COVID-19. The CDR3 runs from the conserved cysteine through the conserved F or W. The D gene is left open where the match is weak. Some rows have no size entry. The others give once, few or many, or a class for an expanded clone.

clone_size	v_call	d_call	j_call	cdr3_aa	cdr3_nt
NA	TRBV28	NA	TRBJ1-5	CASSLYEAQHF	TGTGCCAGCAGTTTGTACGAGGCCCAGCATTTT
NA	TRBV7-8	TRBD2	TRBJ2-3	CASSLVFPSAGGADTQYF	TGTGCCAGCAGCTTAGTGTTCCCCTCTGCGGGAGGGGCAGATACGCAGTATTTT
once	TRBV19	NA	TRBJ2-5	CASSRTRDYQETQYF	TGTGCCAGTAGTCGGACGAGGGACTACCAAGAGACCCAGTACTTC
NA	TRBV6-5	NA	TRBJ2-7	CASKKGPVGNYEQYF	TGTGCCAGCAAAAAGGGGCCAGTGGGAAACTACGAGCAGTACTTC
NA	TRBV5-8	NA	TRBJ1-4	CASSLGTDATNEKLFF	TGTGCCAGCAGCTTGGGAACAGACGCAACTAATGAAAAACTGTTTTTT
NA	TRBV2	NA	TRBJ2-7	CASRDLRGTQSDEQYF	TGTGCCAGCAGGGATTTAAGAGGAACCCAATCGGACGAGCAGTACTTC
NA	TRBV7-2	NA	TRBJ2-1	CASSPGQIGAYNEQFF	TGTGCCAGCAGCCCAGGACAGATCGGGGCCTACAATGAGCAGTTCTTC
NA	TRBV14	TRBD2	TRBJ2-7	CASSHLGRGNEQYF	TGTGCCAGCAGCCACCTCGGGAGGGGGAACGAGCAGTACTTC
few	TRBV30	TRBD1	TRBJ1-1	CAWATGEVYTEAFF	TGTGCCTGGGCTACAGGGGAAGTGTACACTGAAGCTTTCTTT
NA	TRBV7-8	NA	TRBJ1-3	CASSLARAGGNTIYF	TGTGCCAGCAGCTTAGCGAGGGCAGGCGGAAACACCATATATTTT
once	TRBV19	TRBD2	TRBJ2-2	CAAGTTVTGELFF	TGTGCCGCCGGGACTACCGTCACCGGGGAGCTGTTTTTT
NA	TRBV7-2	TRBD2	TRBJ2-4	CASSPGLAGGQAKNIQYF	TGTGCCAGCAGCCCCGGACTAGCGGGAGGGCAGGCCAAAAACATTCAGTACTTC
NA	TRBV29-1	TRBD2	TRBJ2-2	CSVGGTSGSNTGELFF	TGCAGCGTTGGAGGGACTAGCGGGTCGAACACCGGGGAGCTGTTTTTT
NA	TRBV7-3	TRBD1	TRBJ2-1	CASSSDREVNEQFF	TGTGCCAGCAGCTCGGACAGGGAAGTAAATGAGCAGTTCTTC
NA	TRBV7-8	NA	TRBJ1-5	CASSSKSYQPQHF	TGTGCCAGCAGCTCAAAGAGCTATCAGCCCCAGCATTTT
NA	TRBV7-9	NA	TRBJ2-7	CASSLQAGSFHEQYF	TGTGCCAGCAGCTTACAAGCAGGGTCGTTCCACGAGCAGTACTTC
NA	TRBV2	TRBD1	TRBJ2-5	CASSAGTGGGQETQYF	TGTGCCAGCAGCGCCGGGACAGGGGGGGGGCAGGAGACCCAGTACTTC
NA	TRBV21-1	NA	TRBJ1-1	CASSPTPGKNTEAFF	TGTGCCAGCAGCCCAACCCCCGGGAAGAACACTGAAGCTTTCTTT
NA	TRBV7-6	NA	TRBJ2-7	CASSARQISYEQYF	TGTGCCAGCAGCGCCCGACAGATAAGCTACGAGCAGTACTTC
NA	TRBV29-1	TRBD2	TRBJ2-5	CSVASGRVQETQYF	TGCAGCGTTGCTAGCGGGAGGGTCCAAGAGACCCAGTACTTC
NA	TRBV5-1	TRBD1	TRBJ2-7	CASSSGQGYEQYF	TGCGCCAGCAGCTCGGGACAGGGGTACGAGCAGTACTTC
NA	TRBV5-1	NA	TRBJ2-1	CASSLNQGHNNEQFF	TGCGCCAGCAGCTTGAACCAGGGTCACAACAATGAGCAGTTCTTC
NA	TRBV19	NA	TRBJ1-5	CASSDTQAGTSNQPQHF	TGTGCCAGTAGCGACACCCAGGCGGGAACCAGCAATCAGCCCCAGCATTTT
NA	TRBV10-2	NA	TRBJ1-3	CASSGSANKGRRNF	TGCGCCAGCAGTGGGTCGGCAAACAAGGGGCGCCGAAATTTT
NA	TRBV5-4	TRBD1	TRBJ1-1	CASSDARDRAHTEAFF	TGTGCCAGCAGCGACGCCCGGGACAGGGCGCACACTGAAGCTTTCTTT
NA	TRBV7-9	NA	TRBJ1-2	CASSPTMTPVGADGYTF	TGTGCCAGCAGCCCCACGATGACCCCCGTGGGGGCTGATGGCTACACCTTC
NA	TRBV7-3	TRBD1	TRBJ1-2	CASSFGQGGYGYTF	TGTGCCAGCAGCTTCGGACAGGGAGGCTATGGCTACACCTTC
NA	TRBV11-3	TRBD1	TRBJ2-1	CASSLGTGGYNEQFF	TGTGCCAGCAGCTTGGGGACAGGAGGCTACAATGAGCAGTTCTTC
NA	TRBV6-5	TRBD2	TRBJ2-5	CASSSSGRRETQYF	TGTGCCAGCAGTTCTAGCGGAAGGAGAGAGACCCAGTACTTC
NA	TRBV15	NA	TRBJ1-1	CATSEQVNTEAFF	TGTGCCACCAGCGAGCAGGTGAACACTGAAGCTTTCTTT
NA	TRBV7-3	TRBD1	TRBJ2-4	CASSLRDRGTLAKNIQYF	TGTGCCAGCAGCTTAAGGGACAGGGGGACTCTAGCCAAAAACATTCAGTACTTC
NA	TRBV7-9	TRBD1	TRBJ2-7	CASSFTRQGSRSYEQYF	TGTGCCAGCAGCTTTACAAGACAGGGTTCTAGATCCTACGAGCAGTACTTC
NA	TRBV5-1	TRBD2	TRBJ2-1	CASSETSGSSYNEQFF	TGCGCCAGCAGTGAGACTAGCGGGAGCTCCTACAATGAGCAGTTCTTC
NA	TRBV27	TRBD1	TRBJ1-5	CASSPQGAEAQHF	TGTGCCAGCAGTCCCCAGGGGGCGGAGGCCCAGCATTTT
NA	TRBV6-5	NA	TRBJ2-1	CASSRAETAYNEQFF	TGTGCCAGCAGCAGAGCGGAGACGGCCTACAATGAGCAGTTCTTC
NA	TRBV3-1/TRBV3-2	NA	TRBJ2-5	CASSPNSGSWETQYF	TGTGCCAGCAGCCCAAACTCCGGGAGCTGGGAGACCCAGTACTTC
NA	TRBV1	NA	TRBJ2-1	CTSRSTRQFF	TGCACCAGCAGAAGCACCCGGCAGTTCTTC